What follows is one T cell receptor (beta chain) and its context. The CDR3 covers 14 residues. Between the trimmed V and J ends, which lost 5 bases and 8 bases, there was a span of 17 bases. CDR1 is SEHNR and CDR2 is FQNEAQ in the germline V gene (reference sequence). While infection was still active, Seattle patients were enrolled and then followed longitudinally. These data come from a study of blood T cell repertoires in COVID-19. Generated by immunoSEQ multiplex PCR, the TCRdb table keeps only in-frame clones and is missing some. This sample has about 68,000 clones, with 90% to 95% found just once.

This chain links TRBV7-9 with TRBJ2-3; perhaps TRBD2 as D (7 bases). This TCR was recovered from a man in his forties with COVID-19, enrolled during active disease. Sequencing was done on a sample of peripheral blood. For the CDR3, the DNA is TGTGCCAGCAGCCCCAGTCTGGGGGGGGCTACGCAGTATTTT. It encodes CASSPSLGGATQYF.